This TCR beta chain was found in a study of blood T cell repertoires in COVID-19. This CDR3 is 15 amino acids long. After removal of 7 bases from V and 2 bases from J, the junction contained 10 bases not matched to a gene. The germline gives CDR1 LNHDA, CDR2 SQIVND (reference sequence). Authors' processing steps: Quantification of nucleated cells was approximated via reference gene primer amplification. Sequenced by immunoSEQ multiplex PCR; TCRdb stores in-frame clones only, minus some. Clone size and the V and J calls come from that table; the DNA yielded D and trimming. The top ten clones hold 6.9% of a sample with 150,000 to 250,000 clones, approximately 82% of them seen once.

Sample: peripheral blood. This TCR was sampled from a human donor with acute or convalescent COVID-19. The donor label of this sample is uncertain. This chain links TRBV19 with TRBJ1-2, with 7 bases identical to TRBD1. CDR3 protein: CASTMRTGNNYGYTF. CDR3 DNA: TGTGCCAGTACCATGCGGACAGGCAACAACTATGGCTACACCTTC.